These 32 T cell receptor beta chains share one sample of origin, sequenced in a study of cytomegalovirus exposure and HLA in healthy donors. The PCR was carried out with 60 Vbeta primers and 13 Jbeta primers. TCRdb keeps only in-frame clones here, not all; method: immunoSEQ multiplex PCR. The table records some 180,000 clones, about 83% of them present only once. Input material: PBMCs. Receptors originate from a middle-aged man in good health and CMV-seropositive.

The V gene is TRBV4-2, the J gene TRBJ2-1, with 15 positions matching TRBD2. After removal of 11 bases from V and 9 bases from J, the junction contained 2 bases not matched to a gene. The germline V gene has CDR1 LGHNA and CDR2 YNFKEQ. The CDR3 extends over 12 amino acids. CDR3 sequence: CAEGLAGGEQFF. DNA of the CDR3: TGTGCCGAGGGACTAGCGGGAGGTGAGCAGTTCTTC.

The chain is built from TRBV7-2 and TRBJ2-4; D perhaps matches TRBD2 (6 bases). CDR3 length: 15 amino acids. Germline V gene sequence: CDR1 SGHTA, CDR2 FQGNSA. Trimming stripped 2 bases from V and 3 bases from J, with 11 bases between. The CDR3 here is CASSLTGAGKNIQYF. In nucleotides, the CDR3 is TGTGCCAGCAGCTTAACGGGAGCGGGCAAAAACATTCAGTACTTC.

This rearrangement joins TRBV11-2 to TRBJ1-5; D remains ambiguous. The ends were cut back, 0 bases at V and 0 bases at J, with 18 bases in the middle. Looked up from germline, CDR1 is SGHAT and CDR2 is FQNNGV. The CDR3 runs to 19 residues. CDR3 region: CASSLEITALQYSNQPQHF. In DNA, the CDR3 is TGTGCCAGCAGCTTAGAGATTACGGCCCTACAGTATAGCAATCAGCCCCAGCATTTT.

As DNA, the CDR3 is TGTGCCAGCACTGGCCCCGGACAGGGCTACTATGGCTACACCTTC. Translating gives CASTGPGQGYYGYTF. The chain employs TRBV2 and TRBJ1-2; 8 bases agree with TRBD1. The CDR3 contains 15 residues. V was clipped by 7 bases and J by 3 bases; unmatched bases: 10. In germline, CDR1 is SNHLY, CDR2 FYNNEI.

V and J are TRBV30 and TRBJ2-1; TRBD1 matches 7 bases. The CDR3 is 13 residues long. Germline V CDR1 and CDR2: GTSNPN, SVGIG (reference sequence). Losses at the gene ends were 1 base for V and 5 bases for J; bases not matched to a gene: 2. The CDR3 sequence: CAWSGDSDNEQFF. CDR3 DNA: TGTGCCTGGAGTGGGGACAGCGACAATGAGCAGTTCTTC.

The CDR3 nucleotides are TGCAGTGCTAGTAGTGGAAACACCATATATTTT. Translated: CSASSGNTIYF. The rearrangement joins TRBV20-1 to TRBJ1-3; no clear D gene. The germline V gene has CDR1 DFQATT and CDR2 SNEGSKA (reference sequence). The CDR3 spans 11 residues. Trimming took off 3 bases at V and 3 bases at J, with 3 bases between the two ends.

This chain uses TRBV7-2 with TRBJ1-2; 7 bases match TRBD1. The V gene's germline CDR1 is SGHTA and CDR2 FQGNSA. This CDR3 spans 15 amino acids. V lost 0 bases to trimming and J lost 5 bases; unmatched junction nucleotides: 6. The CDR3 DNA sequence: TGTGCCAGCAGCTTAGCAGGGGGCGCGGAGTATGGCTACACCTTC. This codes for CASSLAGGAEYGYTF. Full variable domain (missing parts from reference TRBV7-2 and TRBJ1-2): GAGVSQSPSNKVTEKGKDVELRCDPISGHTALYWYRQSLGQGLEFLIYFQGNSAPDKSGLPSDRFSAERTGGSVSTLTIQRTQQEDSAVYLCASSLAGGAEYGYTFGSGTRLTVV.

This clone was observed a few times. This chain joins TRBV27 and TRBJ1-1; no firm D call. Between the trimmed V and J ends, which lost 0 bases and 7 bases, there was a span of 15 bases. This CDR3 spans 15 amino acids. CDR1 is MNHEY, CDR2 SMNVEV, per germline (reference sequence). The CDR3 spells CASSLSWEGRVEAFF. The CDR3 DNA follows: TGTGCCAGCAGTTTATCGTGGGAGGGTAGGGTTGAAGCTTTCTTT.

The chain links TRBV4-1 to TRBJ1-4, with D perhaps TRBD1 (6 bases). The V and J ends lost 1 base and 3 bases respectively, with 18 bases between them. This CDR3 is 18 amino acids long. Germline V gives CDR1 MGHRA, CDR2 YSYEKL. CDR3 in DNA: TGCGCCAGCAGCCAAGTTTTGGGGGGGCTTTTAGCTAATGAAAAACTGTTTTTT. Its translation: CASSQVLGGLLANEKLFF.

The gene calls are TRBV29-1 and TRBJ2-3; TRBD1 agrees at 11 bases. The CDR3 runs 15 residues. Germline CDR1 SQVTM, CDR2 ANQGSEA. V gave up 3 bases and J gave up 3 bases; unmatched junction bases: 5. CDR3 region: CSVEGRDRGTDTQYF. DNA of the CDR3: TGCAGCGTTGAGGGTCGGGACAGGGGGACAGATACGCAGTATTTT.

CDR3 sequence: CASSLTGGIQETQYF. Here the CDR3 DNA reads TGTGCCAGCAGCCTCACAGGGGGGATCCAAGAGACCCAGTACTTC. V usage is TRBV7-3 and J usage is TRBJ2-5; 8 bases map to TRBD1. The CDR3 has 15 amino acids. The V segment lost 5 bases and the J segment 1 base; nucleotides outside the gene matches: 6. In germline, CDR1 is SGHTA, CDR2 FQGTGA.

The rearrangement links TRBV30 to TRBJ1-2; 8 bases fit TRBD1. Germline CDR1 and CDR2: GTSNPN and SVGIG (reference sequence). The CDR3 loop spans 13 amino acids. The CDR3 bases are TGTGCACGCGCGGGTACAGGGGGTCATGGCTACACCTTC. Its translation: CARAGTGGHGYTF.

The rearrangement links TRBV7-2 to TRBJ2-6; D possibly corresponds to TRBD1 (6 bases). V was pared by 3 bases and J by 0 bases, with 9 bases between. Germline V lookup: CDR1 SGHTA, CDR2 FQGNSA. The CDR3 runs 16 residues. This CDR3 reads CASSFDRPSGANVLTF. The CDR3 nucleotides read TGTGCCAGCAGCTTTGACAGGCCCTCTGGGGCCAACGTCCTGACTTTC.

This clone came up once. The rearrangement uses TRBV27 and TRBJ2-7; 11 nucleotides agree with TRBD1. Per germline, CDR1 MNHEY and CDR2 SMNVEV (reference sequence). Germline trimming cut 6 bases from V and 2 bases from J; bases unmatched to any gene: 9. The CDR3 has 16 residues. The chain's CDR3 is CASRLRGQGVPYEQYF. DNA for the CDR3: TGTGCCAGCAGGCTTCGGGGACAGGGGGTGCCCTACGAGCAGTACTTC.

V is TRBV6-1 and J is TRBJ2-4; D gene unclear. There are 15 residues in the CDR3. Germline CDR1 MNHNS, CDR2 SASEGT. The V and J ends lost 8 bases and 0 bases respectively, with 14 bases between them. CDR3 DNA sequence: TGTGCCAGCGCATTCCGAGACATAGCCAAAAACATTCAGTACTTC. It is translated as CASAFRDIAKNIQYF.

This chain links TRBV29-1 with TRBJ1-5; maybe TRBD1 (5 bases). Germline CDR1 is SQVTM and CDR2 is ANQGSEA. There are 13 residues in the CDR3. The germline V and J ends were trimmed by 4 bases and 7 bases, with 14 bases remaining between them. Here the CDR3 DNA reads TGCAGCGTTGTTCCAGGGTTTGGGCAGCCCCAGCATTTT. Protein: CSVVPGFGQPQHF.

This chain connects TRBV7-2 to TRBJ2-3, with 10 bases fitting TRBD1. Per the germline V gene, CDR1 is SGHTA and CDR2 is FQGNSA. The CDR3 extends over 17 amino acids. The trim removed 4 bases at V and 4 bases at J, leaving 11 bases unmatched. The DNA of the CDR3 is TGTGCCAGCAGCTACCCGATGGGGACAGGGGTCCCAGATACGCAGTATTTT. Protein: CASSYPMGTGVPDTQYF.

CDR3 sequence reads: CATSRDPGTGASLAEAFF. The CDR3, as DNA: TGTGCCACCAGCAGAGATCCCGGGACAGGAGCATCCCTCGCTGAAGCTTTCTTT. This rearrangement joins TRBV15 to TRBJ1-1; 8 bases agree with TRBD1. Germline CDR1 and CDR2: LNHNV and YYDKDF (reference sequence). The CDR3 spans 18 residues. V gave up 0 bases and J gave up 6 bases; unmatched junction bases: 15.

The chain joins TRBV30 to TRBJ1-3; D uncertain. Per germline, CDR1 GTSNPN and CDR2 SVGIG (reference sequence). Trimming shortened V by 1 base and J by 0 bases, and 10 bases separated the two germline ends. This CDR3 region has 15 residues. The CDR3 sequence is CAWSASGISGNTIYF. CDR3 in DNA: TGTGCCTGGAGTGCCTCCGGGATCTCTGGAAACACCATATATTTT.

The chain carries TRBV11-2 and TRBJ2-3; 10 bases are shared with TRBD2. Germline loops: CDR1 SGHAT, CDR2 FQNNGV. This CDR3 comprises 16 residues. The J segment lost 0 bases and the V segment lost 8 bases, leaving 8 bases of the junction unmatched. CDR3 DNA: TGTGCCAGCGGAGCTAGCGGGAGCACTAGCACAGATACGCAGTATTTT. It is translated as CASGASGSTSTDTQYF.

The chain links TRBV6-6 to TRBJ2-5, with 7 bases aligning to TRBD1. The CDR3 totals 15 residues. Germline CDR1 and CDR2: MNHNY and SVGAGI (reference sequence). Trimming at V came to 5 bases and at J to 5 bases, leaving 11 bases not matched to a gene. As DNA, the CDR3 is TGTGCCAGCAGTGACCCAGGGGGAAGGTATGAGACCCAGTACTTC. Translated: CASSDPGGRYETQYF.

CDR3 in DNA: TGTGCCAGCAGCACGGGACAGGGAAACACCATATATTTT. This encodes CASSTGQGNTIYF. The chain is built from TRBV7-2 and TRBJ1-3; 7 bases are a match to TRBD1. Trimming at V came to 5 bases and at J to 4 bases, leaving 2 bases not matched to a gene. CDR1 and CDR2 from the germline V gene are SGHTA and FQGNSA. The CDR3 extends over 13 amino acids.

Here the CDR3 DNA reads TGCGCCAGCAGCCCCCGACAGCCCAGCTCCTACGAGCAGTACTTC. Translation: CASSPRQPSSYEQYF. This chain connects TRBV5-1 to TRBJ2-7; a weak D match, TRBD1 (5 bases). CDR3 size: 15 residues. CDR1 and CDR2 (germline): SGHRS, YFSETQ. Between the trimmed V and J ends, which lost 4 bases and 0 bases, there was a span of 14 bases.

The gene calls are TRBV11-3 and TRBJ2-2; 7 bases are shared with TRBD1. Germline trimming cut 3 bases from V and 5 bases from J; bases unmatched to any gene: 21. The CDR3 totals 20 residues. Germline CDR1 SGHNT, CDR2 YENEEA. The CDR3 loop is CASSFPQPGQTITVTGELFF. CDR3 coding DNA: TGTGCCAGCAGCTTCCCACAACCGGGACAGACAATAACAGTGACCGGGGAGCTGTTTTTT.

The chain combines TRBV6-4 with TRBJ1-1; D is possibly TRBD1 (5 bases). Germline V CDR1 and CDR2: MRHNA, SNTAGT. The V and J ends lost 5 bases and 1 base respectively, with 11 bases between them. The CDR3 is 14 amino acids. In DNA, the CDR3 is TGTGCCAGCAGTATATCACAGGAGAACACTGAAGCTTTCTTT. Its translation: CASSISQENTEAFF.

The chain is built from TRBV7-2 and TRBJ2-5; no definite D call. V lost 1 base and J lost 4, with 4 bases in between. The CDR3 runs 12 residues. Germline V gene sequence: CDR1 SGHTA, CDR2 FQGNSA. The CDR3 reads CASSLGRETQYF. CDR3 nucleotide sequence: TGTGCCAGCAGCTTAGGTCGAGAGACCCAGTACTTC.

This rearrangement joins TRBV27 to TRBJ2-7, with a tentative D call TRBD1 (5 bases). Trimming removed 3 bases at V and 1 base at J, with 10 bases between. Germline lookup yields CDR1 MNHEY and CDR2 SMNVEV (reference sequence). The CDR3 totals 14 residues. CDR3 protein: CASSFGASSYEQYF. CDR3 DNA: TGTGCCAGCAGTTTTGGGGCCTCTTCCTACGAGCAGTACTTC.

V gene TRBV4-1 combines with J gene TRBJ1-2; D is undetermined. The CDR3 consists of 14 residues. Trimming took 1 base from V and 6 from J, leaving 12 bases between them. Germline V CDR1 and CDR2: MGHRA, YSYEKL. The DNA for the CDR3 is TGCGCCAGCAGCCAAGTAGGGCCGGGAAATGGCTACACCTTC. It is translated as CASSQVGPGNGYTF.

The chain is built from TRBV18 and TRBJ2-3; 10 bases align to TRBD1. Per the germline V gene, CDR1 is KGHSH and CDR2 is LQKENI. The CDR3 loop spans 16 amino acids. Trimming cost V 5 bases and J 3 bases; bases outside gene matches: 8. The CDR3 coding sequence is TGTGCCAGCTCAATCCGACAGGGGGCGCGGACAGATACGCAGTATTTT. Amino acids: CASSIRQGARTDTQYF.

The rearrangement links TRBV7-2 to TRBJ1-1, with D unresolved. V lost 5 bases and J 4 bases, leaving 26 bases between the germline ends. This CDR3 has 18 amino acids. Per germline, CDR1 SGHTA and CDR2 FQGNSA. In DNA form, the CDR3 reads TGTGCCAGCAGCACCAATGGACTGGTGAGCTGGTCTGGCACTGAAGCTTTCTTT. As protein: CASSTNGLVSWSGTEAFF. Based on the CDR3 plus reference TRBV7-2 and TRBJ1-1, the full variable domain is GAGVSQSPSNKVTEKGKDVELRCDPISGHTALYWYRQSLGQGLEFLIYFQGNSAPDKSGLPSDRFSAERTGGSVSTLTIQRTQQEDSAVYLCASSTNGLVSWSGTEAFFGQGTRLTVV.

V is TRBV7-2 and J is TRBJ2-4; 8 bases fit TRBD2. The V gene's germline CDR1 is SGHTA and CDR2 FQGNSA. With V trimmed by 4 bases and J by 1 base, 9 bases remained unmatched. The CDR3 consists of 17 residues. Here the CDR3 reads CASSWIGGLGAKNIQYF. In DNA form, the CDR3 reads TGTGCCAGCAGCTGGATAGGGGGACTAGGGGCCAAAAACATTCAGTACTTC.

This sequence joins TRBV5-8 and TRBJ1-5; 10 nucleotides align to TRBD1. V lost 4 bases to trimming and J lost 6 bases; unmatched junction nucleotides: 1. Germline lookup yields CDR1 SGHTS and CDR2 YDEGEE. The CDR3 covers 13 residues. This CDR3 reads CASSGTGAQPQHF. CDR3 DNA: TGTGCCAGCAGCGGGACAGGGGCTCAGCCCCAGCATTTT.